A single sample gave rise to the 24 T cell receptor beta chains below, sequenced in a study of blood T cell repertoires in COVID-19. Measured with immunoSEQ multiplex PCR; TCRdb has only the in-frame clones, and not every one. Among about 280,000 clones listed, around 88% were seen once. Material for sequencing was PBMCs or T cells enriched from blood (not recorded which). The receptors here all came from a woman aged 40 to 50 who had recovered from COVID-19.

The V gene is TRBV13, the J gene TRBJ1-1, with D unresolved. The CDR3 covers 15 residues. Germline-derived CDR1 and CDR2 are PRHDT and FYEKMQ (reference sequence). Trimming left V 5 bases short and J 0 bases short, with 13 bases between. CDR3 region: CASSPFRSLNTEAFF. CDR3 in DNA: TGTGCCAGCAGCCCCTTCCGGTCCCTGAACACTGAAGCTTTCTTT.

The chain uses TRBV5-1 and TRBJ2-7; 11 bases line up with TRBD2. This CDR3 spans 17 amino acids. J lost 3 bases, V lost 3 bases, and 11 bases had no gene match. Germline lookup yields CDR1 SGHRS and CDR2 YFSETQ. The CDR3 spells CASSSQPQTSGNYEQYF. The CDR3 DNA reads TGCGCCAGCAGCTCTCAACCCCAGACTAGCGGGAACTACGAGCAGTACTTC.

The chain joins TRBV2 to TRBJ1-6; no clear D gene. CDR3 length: 13 residues. Germline CDR1 reads SNHLY; CDR2 reads FYNNEI. V lost 6 bases and J 6 bases, leaving 9 bases between the germline ends. The chain's CDR3 is CASRATLNSPLHF. CDR3 DNA sequence: TGTGCCAGCAGGGCGACACTTAATTCACCCCTCCACTTT.

V gene TRBV19 combines with J gene TRBJ1-4; TRBD1 aligns across 8 bases. Trimming removed 5 bases from V and 2 bases from J; junction bases left unmatched: 7. Germline CDR1 and CDR2: LNHDA and SQIVND (reference sequence). This CDR3 is 16 amino acids long. The CDR3 DNA sequence: TGTGCCAGTAGTGCTCGACAGGGGTACACTAATGAAAAACTGTTTTTT. Translated, it gives CASSARQGYTNEKLFF.

The V gene is TRBV28, the J gene TRBJ2-1; the match to TRBD2 covers 16 bases. CDR3 length: 19 residues. CDR1 and CDR2 from the germline V gene are MDHEN and SYDVKM. V was clipped by 1 base and J by 3 bases; unmatched bases: 6. The CDR3 nucleotides are TGTGCCAGCAGTTTATCCGGGACTAGCGGGAGGGCCGTCTACAATGAGCAGTTCTTC. It encodes CASSLSGTSGRAVYNEQFF.

The rearrangement joins TRBV11-2 to TRBJ2-2; TRBD2 agrees at 9 bases. The CDR3 extends over 16 amino acids. Germline trimming cut 4 bases from V and 6 bases from J; bases unmatched to any gene: 9. Germline assignment: CDR1 SGHAT and CDR2 FQNNGV. The CDR3 is CASSSGSGRRAGELFF. The CDR3 nucleotides read TGTGCCAGCAGCTCAGGAAGCGGGAGGAGGGCCGGGGAGCTGTTTTTT.

This clone was seen more than once but under ten times. The V call is TRBV6-2 or TRBV6-3, the J call TRBJ2-5, with TRBD2 as a possible D gene (6 bases). The CDR3 contains 13 residues. The V end lost 5 bases, the J end lost 8 bases, and 15 bases lay between the germline ends. The germline CDR1 and CDR2 sequences are MNHEY and SVGEGT. The CDR3 here is CASSPGLWETQYF. The CDR3 region has the DNA TGTGCCAGCAGTCCGGGACTGTGGGAAACCCAGTACTTC.

This sequence joins TRBV19 and TRBJ1-1; D is undetermined. The CDR3 length is 13 residues. The V gene's germline CDR1 is LNHDA and CDR2 SQIVND (reference sequence). Trimming removed 6 bases from V and 7 bases from J, with 15 bases in between. In DNA, the CDR3 is TGTGCCAGTAGCCCGGGAGGGATTTTTGAAGCTTTCTTT. It translates to CASSPGGIFEAFF.

The V gene is TRBV6-2 or TRBV6-3, the J gene TRBJ2-3; 7 positions agree with TRBD1. The germline CDR1 and CDR2 sequences are MNHEY and SVGEGT. This CDR3 spans 15 amino acids. With 5 bases clipped from V and 4 bases from J, the junction kept 9 bases outside the gene matches. The chain's CDR3 is CASSPRRGYADTQYF. CDR3 in DNA: TGTGCCAGCAGTCCCCGCAGGGGGTACGCAGATACGCAGTATTTT.

The chain links TRBV20-1 to TRBJ1-6; D ambiguous. The CDR3 is 13 amino acids. Trimming shortened V by 3 bases and J by 7 bases, and 10 bases separated the two germline ends. Germline CDR1 DFQATT, CDR2 SNEGSKA (reference sequence). The CDR3 DNA reads TGCAGTGCTAGTCGGCAGAGGAATTCACCCCTCCACTTT. As protein: CSASRQRNSPLHF.

The chain's CDR3 is CASSVALTGGLAGPNEQFF. The CDR3 DNA is TGTGCCAGCAGCGTGGCCCTCACAGGGGGCCTAGCGGGACCCAATGAGCAGTTCTTC. This chain joins TRBV9 and TRBJ2-1; D tentatively fits TRBD1 or TRBD2 (9 bases each). V shed 2 bases and J shed 6 bases, with 27 bases lying between them. This CDR3 region has 19 residues. In germline, CDR1 is SGDLS, CDR2 YYNGEE.

The chain recombines TRBV5-6 with TRBJ2-7; TRBD2 matches at 7 bases. Germline CDR1 is SGHDT and CDR2 is YYEEEE. Germline trimming cut 2 bases from V and 0 bases from J; bases unmatched to any gene: 11. This CDR3 has 17 residues. DNA of the CDR3: TGTGCCAGCAGCTTTATGGGAGTGGGGGGGTCCTCCTACGAGCAGTACTTC. Translated, it gives CASSFMGVGGSSYEQYF.

This chain connects TRBV11-1 to TRBJ2-1, with D perhaps TRBD2 (6 bases). The CDR3 spans 15 residues. V lost 1 base to trimming and J lost 1 base, with 8 bases between them. Germline lookup yields CDR1 SGHAT and CDR2 FQDESV (reference sequence). In DNA, the CDR3 is TGTGCCAGCAGCTTAGACGGGAGTTCCTACAATGAGCAGTTCTTC. Its translation: CASSLDGSSYNEQFF.

This chain uses TRBV15 with TRBJ1-2, with a tentative D call TRBD1 (6 bases). Germline V gene sequence: CDR1 LNHNV, CDR2 YYDKDF (reference sequence). CDR3 length: 17 amino acids. The V end lost 1 base, the J end lost 2 bases, and 17 bases lay between the germline ends. The DNA of the CDR3 is TGTGCCACCAGCAGAGGAACAGGGTCAGCTACGAACTATGGCTACACCTTC. Protein product: CATSRGTGSATNYGYTF.

This clone was seen a handful of times. The chain combines TRBV4-2 with TRBJ2-1; TRBD1 aligns across 7 bases. The germline V gene has CDR1 LGHNA and CDR2 YNFKEQ. This CDR3 spans 16 amino acids. V lost 2 bases and J lost 0; bases outside the gene matches: 4. CDR3 sequence: CASSQSDRASYNEQFF. CDR3 coding DNA: TGTGCCAGCAGCCAATCCGACAGGGCCTCCTACAATGAGCAGTTCTTC.

The gene calls are TRBV11-2 and TRBJ2-1, with 7 bases that match TRBD1. The CDR3 is 15 residues long. CDR1 and CDR2 from the germline V gene are SGHAT and FQNNGV. V gave up 5 bases and J gave up 4 bases; unmatched junction bases: 8. The chain's CDR3 is CASSPGQLQYNEQFF. The CDR3 DNA reads TGTGCCAGCAGCCCGGGACAGCTCCAATACAATGAGCAGTTCTTC.

The J gene is TRBJ1-3, the V gene TRBV12-3 or TRBV12-4, with a weak D call TRBD1 (5 bases). Trimming removed 9 bases from V and 2 bases from J, with 11 bases in between. The CDR3 is made up of 13 amino acids. CDR3 sequence (DNA): TGTGCCAGTATCCGGGGGGCTGGAAACACCATATATTTT. This translates into CASIRGAGNTIYF.

The chain couples TRBV4-2 to TRBJ1-2; 8 nucleotides line up with TRBD1. The ends lost 0 bases at V and 8 bases at J; junction bases unmatched: 2. Germline V gene lookup returns CDR1 LGHNA and CDR2 YNFKEQ. The CDR3 runs to 13 residues. The CDR3 sequence is CASSQDRGRGYTF. In nucleotides, the CDR3 is TGTGCCAGCAGCCAAGACAGGGGGCGAGGCTACACCTTC.

The CDR3 protein is CASMSPTGIEQYF. CDR3 nucleotide sequence: TGCGCCAGCATGAGCCCCACCGGTATCGAGCAGTACTTC. This rearrangement joins TRBV10-2 to TRBJ2-7, with D unresolved. V dropped 7 bases and J dropped 6 bases, with 16 bases sitting between them. CDR3 length: 13 residues. Germline lookup yields CDR1 WSHSY and CDR2 SAAADI.

The V gene is TRBV27, the J gene TRBJ1-4; no firm D call. The V end was cut by 1 base, the J end by 4 bases, with 10 bases between. CDR1 is MNHEY, CDR2 SMNVEV, per germline (reference sequence). This CDR3 is 15 amino acids long. CDR3 sequence (DNA): TGTGCCAGCAGTTTATGGGCGGGTGTTAATGAAAAACTGTTTTTT. Translated, it gives CASSLWAGVNEKLFF.

In its sample, this clone was seen once. The chain carries TRBV27 and TRBJ2-7; TRBD1 matches 7 bases. The junction had 6 bases not matched to a gene; V was cut back by 4 bases and J by 0 bases. Germline assignment: CDR1 MNHEY and CDR2 SMNVEV (reference sequence). The length of the CDR3 is 15 residues. The CDR3: CASSSRGLSSYEQYF. As DNA, the CDR3 is TGTGCCAGCAGTTCAAGGGGGCTTAGCTCCTACGAGCAGTACTTC.

V usage is TRBV7-9 and J usage is TRBJ2-7; TRBD2 matches 9 bases. Germline V CDR1 and CDR2: SEHNR, FQNEAQ (reference sequence). With 1 base clipped from V and 6 bases from J, the junction kept 16 bases outside the gene matches. The CDR3 contains 18 residues. The DNA of the CDR3 is TGTGCCAGCAGCTTAGAAGGAGCTTGGGGGACTAGCAGGGGCGAGCAGTACTTC. Encoded protein: CASSLEGAWGTSRGEQYF.

The chain recombines TRBV4-2 with TRBJ2-2; D gene unclear. CDR1 and CDR2 from the germline V gene are LGHNA and YNFKEQ. Trimming left V 1 base short and J 5 bases short, with 5 bases between. The CDR3 extends over 13 amino acids. The CDR3 sequence is CASSQGTTGELFF. As DNA, the CDR3 is TGTGCCAGCAGCCAAGGTACAACCGGGGAGCTGTTTTTT.

V and J are TRBV7-2 and TRBJ2-5; TRBD2 aligns across 7 bases. V lost 5 bases, J lost 5 bases, and 5 bases stayed unmatched. This CDR3 region has 13 residues. CDR1 SGHTA and CDR2 FQGNSA come from the germline V gene. The CDR3 DNA follows: TGTGCCAGCAGCCCGCGGGAGTGGGAGACCCAGTACTTC. It is translated as CASSPREWETQYF. The variable domain in full, with the rest retrieved from reference TRBV7-2 and TRBJ2-5, is GAGVSQSPSNKVTEKGKDVELRCDPISGHTALYWYRQSLGQGLEFLIYFQGNSAPDKSGLPSDRFSAERTGGSVSTLTIQRTQQEDSAVYLCASSPREWETQYFGPGTRLLVL.